This T cell receptor beta chain emerged from a study of T cell changes during pregnancy in multiple sclerosis. The method was immunoSEQ multiplex PCR; TCRdb's version includes in-frame clones alone and lacks a portion of them. The sample lists nearly 110,000 clones; about 90% were seen once. This CDR3 region has 18 residues. The V gene end was trimmed by 4 bases and the J gene end by 2 bases; junction bases not matched to a gene: 16. Germline CDR1 is SGHDT and CDR2 is YYEEEE. The TCR was taken from a female donor in good health, enrolled as a control in a pregnancy study. Sequenced material: peripheral blood, taken in the third trimester of pregnancy. V is TRBV5-6 and J is TRBJ1-2; 8 bases match TRBD1. Here the CDR3 reads CASSLGGPGGATNYGYTF. The CDR3 DNA follows: TGTGCCAGCAGCCTCGGGGGGCCAGGGGGCGCGACGAACTATGGCTACACCTTC.